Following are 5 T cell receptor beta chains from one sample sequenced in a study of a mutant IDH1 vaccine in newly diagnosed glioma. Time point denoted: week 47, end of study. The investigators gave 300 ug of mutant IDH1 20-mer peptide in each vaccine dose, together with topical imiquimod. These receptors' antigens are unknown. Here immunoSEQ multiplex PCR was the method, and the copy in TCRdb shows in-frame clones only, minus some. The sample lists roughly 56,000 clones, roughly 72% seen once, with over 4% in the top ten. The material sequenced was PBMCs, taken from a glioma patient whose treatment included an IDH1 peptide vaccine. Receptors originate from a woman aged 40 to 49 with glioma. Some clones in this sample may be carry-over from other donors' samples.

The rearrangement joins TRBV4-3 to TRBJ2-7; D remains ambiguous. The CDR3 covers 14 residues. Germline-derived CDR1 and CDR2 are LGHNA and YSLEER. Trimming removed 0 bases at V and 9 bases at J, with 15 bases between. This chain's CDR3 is CASSQDLWPVGQYF. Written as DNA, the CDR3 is TGCGCCAGCAGCCAAGATTTGTGGCCCGTAGGGCAGTACTTC.

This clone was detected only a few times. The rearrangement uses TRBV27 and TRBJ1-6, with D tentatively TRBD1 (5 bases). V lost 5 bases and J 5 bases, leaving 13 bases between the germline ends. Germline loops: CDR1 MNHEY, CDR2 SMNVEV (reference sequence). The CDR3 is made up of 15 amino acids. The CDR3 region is CASSLPGLNNSPLHF. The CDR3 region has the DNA TGTGCCAGCAGTCTCCCGGGACTGAATAATTCACCCCTCCACTTT.

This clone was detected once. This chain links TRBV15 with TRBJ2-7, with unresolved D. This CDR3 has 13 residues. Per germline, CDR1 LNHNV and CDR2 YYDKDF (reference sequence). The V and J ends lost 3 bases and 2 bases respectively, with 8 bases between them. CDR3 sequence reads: CATSRDETYEQYF. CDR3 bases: TGTGCCACCAGCAGGGACGAGACCTACGAGCAGTACTTC.

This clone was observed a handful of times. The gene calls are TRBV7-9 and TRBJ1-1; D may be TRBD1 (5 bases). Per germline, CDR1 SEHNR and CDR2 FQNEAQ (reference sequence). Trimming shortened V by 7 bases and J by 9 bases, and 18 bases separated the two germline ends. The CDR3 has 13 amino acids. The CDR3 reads CASIEGRGVKAFF. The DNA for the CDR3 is TGTGCCAGCATAGAAGGGCGAGGGGTGAAAGCTTTCTTT.

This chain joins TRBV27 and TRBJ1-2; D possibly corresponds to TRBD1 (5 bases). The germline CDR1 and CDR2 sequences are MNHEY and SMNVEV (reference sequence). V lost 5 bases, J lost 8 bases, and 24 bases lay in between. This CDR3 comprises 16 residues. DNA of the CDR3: TGTGCCAGCAGTCCCTTCCCCCCCGACAGCACGGGAGGCTACACCTTC. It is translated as CASSPFPPDSTGGYTF.